This paragraph reports one T cell receptor (beta chain). The sample is drawn from a study of shared T cell receptors in the human thymus. Generated by immunoSEQ multiplex PCR, the TCRdb table keeps only in-frame clones and is missing some. The sample holds about 660,000 clones, around 87% seen once. Germline V gene lookup returns CDR1 ENHRY and CDR2 SYGVKD. The CDR3 has 12 amino acids. Trimming took off 5 bases at V and 8 bases at J, with 12 bases between the two ends. These data also featured in a second study, about human thymus T cells. That source notes: Congenital heart defects were the reason for the corrective surgery that the donors, healthy Finnish infants, were having. Resections removed during corrective heart surgery provided the thymus tissue used. V and J genes seemed to be used with bias in thymic and blood repertoires. Unrelated individuals reportedly shared highly overlapping thymic TCR repertoires.

Sequencing was performed on thymocytes. This TCR was recovered from a boy under two years old with a congenital heart defect. V gene TRBV10-3 combines with J gene TRBJ1-1; D gene ambiguous. The CDR3 coding sequence is TGTGCCATCAGTCGAGGTTCGGGAGAAGCTTTCTTT. This gives the protein CAISRGSGEAFF.